This T cell receptor beta chain was recorded in a study of blood T cell repertoires in COVID-19. Study-level background: Acute and convalescent COVID-19 specimens originated in the United States, Italy and Spain. Sources were T cells, B-cell-depleted T cells, or PBMCs; the material itself was cDNA or gDNA.

Methods used by the authors: It was from reference gene primer amplification that nucleated cell counts were estimated. Profiled with immunoSEQ multiplex PCR; TCRdb holds only in-frame clones, not every one. D and trimming were read from the DNA, whereas the V and J calls and clone size are those reported in that table. The sample includes 63,000 or so clones, about 82% seen only once; the top ten take 35% to 50%. This clone was counted only a few times. The V and J ends lost 4 bases and 2 bases respectively, with 9 bases between them. This CDR3 is built from 14 residues. Germline CDR1 and CDR2: LNHDA and SQIVND (reference sequence).

This TCR was sampled from a human donor in a cohort sampled during active COVID-19. The sequenced sample consisted of peripheral blood. This chain connects TRBV19 to TRBJ1-5; possible D gene TRBD1, 6 bases. CDR3 residues: CASSTGQRNQPQHF. CDR3 bases: TGTGCCAGTAGTACTGGACAGCGCAATCAGCCCCAGCATTTT.